This record looks at one T cell receptor (beta chain) sequence and its context. The sample comes from a study of CD8 T cells in Susac syndrome. Negative isolation yielded the CD8+ and CD4+ T cells, while FACS enriched the TEMRA cells. CDR1 and CDR2 from the germline V gene are SGHTA and FQGNSA. The CDR3 has 11 amino acids. V lost 5 bases, J lost 7 bases, and 8 bases lay in between. RNA, at roughly 0.5 to 1 ug, was reverse transcribed with random hexamers. By means of immunoSEQ multiplex PCR, TCR beta CDR3 spanning 54 Vbeta and 13 Jbeta underwent amplification. One entry per CDR3 protein results from TCRdb running MiXCR on the immunoSEQ multiplex PCR reads. Here the sample spans 190,000 or so distinct CDR3 sequences, more than 85% being singletons.

The V call is TRBV7-2, the J call TRBJ2-5, with D unclear. Material for sequencing was CD4+ T cells from PBMCs. The TCR sequence derives from a human donor with multiple sclerosis. The CDR3 region has the DNA TGTGCCAGCAGCGCGGACCGGACCCAGTACTTC. Protein: CASSADRTQYF.